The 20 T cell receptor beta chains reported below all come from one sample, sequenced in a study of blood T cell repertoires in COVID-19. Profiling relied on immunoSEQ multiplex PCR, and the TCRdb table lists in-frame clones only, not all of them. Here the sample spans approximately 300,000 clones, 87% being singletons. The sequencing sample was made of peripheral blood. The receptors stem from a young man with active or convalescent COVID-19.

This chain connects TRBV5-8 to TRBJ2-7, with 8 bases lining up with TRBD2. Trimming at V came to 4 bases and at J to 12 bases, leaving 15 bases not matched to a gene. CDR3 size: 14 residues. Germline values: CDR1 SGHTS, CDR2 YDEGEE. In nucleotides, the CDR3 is TGTGCCAGCAGCCCGCGGGGGGCAGGACAAATATGGTACTTC. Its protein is CASSPRGAGQIWYF.

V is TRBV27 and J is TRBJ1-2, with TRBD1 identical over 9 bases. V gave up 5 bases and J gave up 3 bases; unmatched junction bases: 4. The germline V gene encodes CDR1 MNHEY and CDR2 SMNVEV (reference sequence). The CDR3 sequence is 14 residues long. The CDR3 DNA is TGTGCCAGCAGTCGACAGGGGGGGCACTATGGCTACACCTTC. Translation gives CASSRQGGHYGYTF.

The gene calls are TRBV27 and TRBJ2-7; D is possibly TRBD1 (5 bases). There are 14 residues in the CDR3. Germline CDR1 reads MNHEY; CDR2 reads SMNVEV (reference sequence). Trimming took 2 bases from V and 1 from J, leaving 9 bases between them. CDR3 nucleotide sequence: TGTGCCAGCAGTTTAGTTCAGGGTTCCTACGAGCAGTACTTC. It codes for CASSLVQGSYEQYF.

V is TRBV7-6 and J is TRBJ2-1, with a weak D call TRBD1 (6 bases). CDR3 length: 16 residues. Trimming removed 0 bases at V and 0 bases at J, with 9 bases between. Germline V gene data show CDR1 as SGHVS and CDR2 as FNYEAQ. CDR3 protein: CASSLAHRASYNEQFF. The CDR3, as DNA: TGTGCCAGCAGCTTAGCTCACAGGGCCTCCTACAATGAGCAGTTCTTC.

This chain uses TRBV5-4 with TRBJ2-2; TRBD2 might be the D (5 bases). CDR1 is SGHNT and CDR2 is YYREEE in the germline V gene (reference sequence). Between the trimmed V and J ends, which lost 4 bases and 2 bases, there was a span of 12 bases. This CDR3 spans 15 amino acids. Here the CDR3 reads CASSTIARNTGELFF. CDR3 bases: TGTGCCAGCAGCACCATAGCGCGAAACACCGGGGAGCTGTTTTTT. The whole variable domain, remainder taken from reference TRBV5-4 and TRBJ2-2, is ETGVTQSPTHLIKTRGQQVTLRCSSQSGHNTVSWYQQALGQGPQFIFQYYREEENGRGNFPPRFSGLQFPNYSSELNVNALELDDSALYLCASSTIARNTGELFFGEGSRLTVL.

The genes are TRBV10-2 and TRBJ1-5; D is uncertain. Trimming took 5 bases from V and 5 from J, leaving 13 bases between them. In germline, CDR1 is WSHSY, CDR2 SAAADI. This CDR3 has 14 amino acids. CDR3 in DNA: TGCGCCAGCAGTTCCGAAGCAGCGTATCAGCCCCAGCATTTT. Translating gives CASSSEAAYQPQHF.

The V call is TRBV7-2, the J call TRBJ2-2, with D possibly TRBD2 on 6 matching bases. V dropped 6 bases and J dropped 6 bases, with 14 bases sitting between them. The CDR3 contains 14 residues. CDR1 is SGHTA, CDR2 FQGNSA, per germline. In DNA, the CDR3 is TGTGCCAGCAGTCCCGGAGGGTGGGCCGGGGAGCTGTTTTTT. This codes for CASSPGGWAGELFF.

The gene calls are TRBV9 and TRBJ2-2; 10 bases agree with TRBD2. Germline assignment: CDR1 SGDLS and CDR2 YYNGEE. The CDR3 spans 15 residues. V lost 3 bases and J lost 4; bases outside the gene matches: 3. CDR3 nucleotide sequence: TGTGCCAGCAGCGCGGGACTAGCGAGCACCGGGGAGCTGTTTTTT. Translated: CASSAGLASTGELFF.

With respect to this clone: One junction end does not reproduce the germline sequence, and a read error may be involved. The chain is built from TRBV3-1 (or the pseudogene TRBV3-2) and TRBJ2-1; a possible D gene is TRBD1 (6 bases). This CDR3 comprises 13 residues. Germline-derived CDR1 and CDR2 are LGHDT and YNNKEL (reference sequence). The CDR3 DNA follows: TGTGCCAGCAGCCAAGATAGACGCCGCCAGGGGATCTTC. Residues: CASSQDRRRQGIF.

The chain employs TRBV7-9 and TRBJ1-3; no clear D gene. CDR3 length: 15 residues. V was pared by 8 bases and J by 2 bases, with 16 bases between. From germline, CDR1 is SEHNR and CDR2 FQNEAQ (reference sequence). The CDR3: CASHHLGNPGNTIYF. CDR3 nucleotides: TGTGCCAGCCACCACCTCGGGAACCCTGGAAACACCATATATTTT.

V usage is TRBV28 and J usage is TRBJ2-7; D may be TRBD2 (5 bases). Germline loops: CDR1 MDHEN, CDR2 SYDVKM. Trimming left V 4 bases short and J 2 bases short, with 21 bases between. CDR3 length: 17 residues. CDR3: CASSSIVLRVGTYEQYF. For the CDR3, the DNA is TGTGCCAGCAGTTCGATTGTCTTGCGGGTTGGCACCTACGAGCAGTACTTC.

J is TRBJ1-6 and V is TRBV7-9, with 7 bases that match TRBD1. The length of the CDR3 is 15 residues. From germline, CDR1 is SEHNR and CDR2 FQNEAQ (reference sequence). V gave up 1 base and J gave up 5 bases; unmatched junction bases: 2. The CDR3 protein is CASSLEGQNNSPLHF. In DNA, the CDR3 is TGTGCCAGCAGCTTAGAGGGACAGAATAATTCACCCCTCCACTTT.

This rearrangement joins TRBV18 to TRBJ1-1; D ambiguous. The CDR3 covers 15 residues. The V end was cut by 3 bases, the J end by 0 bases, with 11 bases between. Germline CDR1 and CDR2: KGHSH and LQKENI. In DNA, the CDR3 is TGTGCCAGCTCACCGGTTGTGAACATGAACACTGAAGCTTTCTTT. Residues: CASSPVVNMNTEAFF.

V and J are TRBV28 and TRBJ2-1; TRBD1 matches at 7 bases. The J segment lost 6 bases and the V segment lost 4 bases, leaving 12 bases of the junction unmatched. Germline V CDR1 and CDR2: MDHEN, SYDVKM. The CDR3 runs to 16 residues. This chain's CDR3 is CASSSPLTGKGNEQFF. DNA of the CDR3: TGTGCCAGCAGTTCCCCTCTGACAGGGAAGGGCAATGAGCAGTTCTTC.

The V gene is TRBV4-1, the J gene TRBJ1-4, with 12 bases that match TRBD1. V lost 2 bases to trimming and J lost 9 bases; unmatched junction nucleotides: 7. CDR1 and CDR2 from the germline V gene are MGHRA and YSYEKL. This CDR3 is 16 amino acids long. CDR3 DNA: TGCGCCAGCAGCCAACCCCTCCGGGACAGGGGGCAAAAACTGTTTTTT. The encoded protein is CASSQPLRDRGQKLFF.

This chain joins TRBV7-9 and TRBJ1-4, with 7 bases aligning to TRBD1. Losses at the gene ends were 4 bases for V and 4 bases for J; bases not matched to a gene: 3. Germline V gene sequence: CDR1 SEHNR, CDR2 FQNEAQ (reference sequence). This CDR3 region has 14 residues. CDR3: CASSSRQGNEKLFF. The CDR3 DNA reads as TGTGCCAGCAGCTCGCGACAGGGTAATGAAAAACTGTTTTTT.

The CDR3 loop reads CAISELSSGADTQYF. CDR3 coding DNA: TGTGCCATCAGTGAGTTGTCTAGCGGCGCAGATACGCAGTATTTT. This rearrangement joins TRBV10-3 to TRBJ2-3, with 7 bases aligning to TRBD2. Germline-derived CDR1 and CDR2 are ENHRY and SYGVKD. V shed 1 base, J shed 4 bases, and the junction held 5 bases outside the gene matches. The CDR3 is 15 residues long.

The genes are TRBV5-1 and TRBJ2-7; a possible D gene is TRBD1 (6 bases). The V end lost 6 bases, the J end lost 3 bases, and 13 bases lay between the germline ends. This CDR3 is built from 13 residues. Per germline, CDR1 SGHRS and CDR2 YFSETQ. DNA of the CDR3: TGCGCCAGCACCTCGACAGGAAACTACGAGCAGTACTTC. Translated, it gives CASTSTGNYEQYF.

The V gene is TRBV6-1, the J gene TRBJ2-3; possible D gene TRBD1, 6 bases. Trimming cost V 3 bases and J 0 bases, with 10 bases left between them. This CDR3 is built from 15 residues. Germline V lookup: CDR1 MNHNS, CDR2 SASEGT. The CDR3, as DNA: TGTGCCAGCAGTGAGTGGACAGCGAGCACAGATACGCAGTATTTT. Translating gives CASSEWTASTDTQYF.

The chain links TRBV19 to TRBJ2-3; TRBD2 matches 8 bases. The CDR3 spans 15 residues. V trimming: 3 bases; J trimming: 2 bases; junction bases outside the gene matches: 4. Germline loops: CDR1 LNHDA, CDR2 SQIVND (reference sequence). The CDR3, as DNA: TGTGCCAGTAGTATTACTAGCGGCCACACAGATACGCAGTATTTT. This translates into CASSITSGHTDTQYF.